This entry describes one TCR beta chain. Antigen: not known. The source of the sample is a study of Ad26.COV2.S vaccination and SARS-CoV-2 variants. Overall study context: Ad26.COV2.S, an intramuscular injection, was given once or twice 56 days apart. Overall study findings and caveats: Vaccinees and placebo recipients showed similar non-spike TCR breadth.

The V end lost 0 bases, the J end lost 1 base, and 7 bases lay between the germline ends. The CDR3 spans 14 residues. Germline V gene sequence: CDR1 GTSNPN, CDR2 SVGIG (reference sequence). Measured with immunoSEQ multiplex PCR; TCRdb has only the in-frame clones, and not every one. The data hold 300,000 to 400,000 clones, with more than 75% observed a single time. Sample treatment: some 20 received Ad26.COV2.S at low or high dose, single or two shots; 5 received placebo; per-sample allocation not given. Day 63 after the first vaccine or placebo injection was the time point for sampling. Boston supplied an adult donor aged 18-55 years. What was given as vaccine was an Ad26 vector encoding Wuhan-strain SARS-CoV-2 spike.

Sequenced material: peripheral blood, taken in a trial of Ad26.COV2.S vaccine versus placebo. The chain is built from TRBV30 and TRBJ1-5; D unresolved. This receptor was identified in a person aged 18-65 years who received the Ad26.COV2.S COVID-19 vaccine or a placebo. CDR3 coding DNA: TGTGCCTGGAGTGTGGGTGGCAGCAATCAGCCCCAGCATTTT. Translation gives CAWSVGGSNQPQHF.